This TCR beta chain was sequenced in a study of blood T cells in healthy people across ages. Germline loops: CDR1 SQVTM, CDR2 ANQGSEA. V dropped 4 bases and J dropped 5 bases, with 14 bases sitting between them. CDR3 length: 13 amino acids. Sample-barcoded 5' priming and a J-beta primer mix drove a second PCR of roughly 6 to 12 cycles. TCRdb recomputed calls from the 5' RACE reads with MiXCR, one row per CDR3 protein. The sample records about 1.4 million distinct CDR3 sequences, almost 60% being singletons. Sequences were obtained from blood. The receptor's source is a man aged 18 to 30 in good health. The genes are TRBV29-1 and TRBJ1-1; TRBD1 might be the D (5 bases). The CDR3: CSVVLFEGTEAFF. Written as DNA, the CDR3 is TGCAGCGTTGTCTTGTTTGAGGGGACTGAAGCTTTCTTT. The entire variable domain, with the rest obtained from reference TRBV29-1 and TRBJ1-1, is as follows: SAVISQKPSRDICQRGTSLTIQCQVDSQVTMMFWYRQQPGQSLTLIATANQGSEATYESGFVIDKFPISRPNLTFSTLTVSNMSPEDSSIYLCSVVLFEGTEAFFGQGTRLTVV.